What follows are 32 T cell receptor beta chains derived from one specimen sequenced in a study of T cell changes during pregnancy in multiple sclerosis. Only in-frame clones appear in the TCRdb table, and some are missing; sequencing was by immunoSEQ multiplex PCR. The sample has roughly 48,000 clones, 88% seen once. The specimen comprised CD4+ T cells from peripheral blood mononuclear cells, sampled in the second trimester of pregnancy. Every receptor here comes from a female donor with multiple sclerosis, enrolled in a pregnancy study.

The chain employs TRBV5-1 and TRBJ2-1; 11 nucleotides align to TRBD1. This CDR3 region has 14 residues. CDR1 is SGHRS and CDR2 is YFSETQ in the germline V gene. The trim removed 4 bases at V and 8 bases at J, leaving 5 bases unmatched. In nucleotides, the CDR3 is TGCGCCAGCAGCACTGGACAGGGGGCACATGAGCAGTTCTTC. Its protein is CASSTGQGAHEQFF.

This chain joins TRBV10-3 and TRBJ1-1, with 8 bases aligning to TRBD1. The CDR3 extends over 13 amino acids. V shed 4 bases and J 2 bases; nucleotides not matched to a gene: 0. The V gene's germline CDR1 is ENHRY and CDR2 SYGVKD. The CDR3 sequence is CAISAGGNTEAFF. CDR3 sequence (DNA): TGTGCCATCAGTGCAGGGGGCAACACTGAAGCTTTCTTT.

The CDR3 region has the DNA TGCGCCAGCAGTGAGACAGGGGCTGACTATGGCTACACCTTC. It is translated as CASSETGADYGYTF. The V call is TRBV10-2, the J call TRBJ1-2, with 7 positions matching TRBD1. With V trimmed by 2 bases and J by 3 bases, 3 bases remained unmatched. CDR1 WSHSY and CDR2 SAAADI come from the germline V gene. The CDR3 is made up of 14 amino acids.

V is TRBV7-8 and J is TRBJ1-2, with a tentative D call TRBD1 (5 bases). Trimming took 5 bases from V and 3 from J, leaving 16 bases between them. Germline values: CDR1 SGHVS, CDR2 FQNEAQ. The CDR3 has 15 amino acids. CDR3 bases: TGTGCCAGCAGCATGACAGCCCGGGCACACTATGGCTACACCTTC. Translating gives CASSMTARAHYGYTF. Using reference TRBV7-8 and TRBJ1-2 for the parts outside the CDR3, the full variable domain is GAGVSQSPRYKVAKRGQDVALRCDPISGHVSLFWYQQALGQGPEFLTYFQNEAQLDKSGLPSDRFFAERPEGSVSTLKIQRTQQEDSAVYLCASSMTARAHYGYTFGSGTRLTVV.

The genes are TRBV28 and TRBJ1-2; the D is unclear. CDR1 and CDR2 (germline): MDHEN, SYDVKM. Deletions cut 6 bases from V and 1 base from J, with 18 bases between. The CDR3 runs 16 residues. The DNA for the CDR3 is TGTGCCAGCAGGCAACCTTCCCCGGGAATTAACTATGGCTACACCTTC. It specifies CASRQPSPGINYGYTF.

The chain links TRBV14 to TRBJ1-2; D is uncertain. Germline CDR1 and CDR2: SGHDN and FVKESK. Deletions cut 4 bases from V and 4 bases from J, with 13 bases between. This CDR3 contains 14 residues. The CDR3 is CASSPSGNSYGYTF. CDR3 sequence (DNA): TGTGCCAGCAGCCCGAGCGGGAATAGCTATGGCTACACCTTC.

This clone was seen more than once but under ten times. The CDR3 region has the DNA TGTGCCAGCAGCTTAGCGCAGGCAGCCCCCCATCAGCCCCAGCATTTT. This translates into CASSLAQAAPHQPQHF. V gene TRBV7-2 combines with J gene TRBJ1-5; D is uncertain. Germline-derived CDR1 and CDR2 are SGHTA and FQGNSA. This CDR3 is 16 amino acids long. V lost 0 bases to trimming and J lost 5 bases, with 14 bases between them. Using reference TRBV7-2 and TRBJ1-5 for the parts outside the CDR3, the full variable domain is GAGVSQSPSNKVTEKGKDVELRCDPISGHTALYWYRQSLGQGLEFLIYFQGNSAPDKSGLPSDRFSAERTGGSVSTLTIQRTQQEDSAVYLCASSLAQAAPHQPQHFGDGTRLSIL.

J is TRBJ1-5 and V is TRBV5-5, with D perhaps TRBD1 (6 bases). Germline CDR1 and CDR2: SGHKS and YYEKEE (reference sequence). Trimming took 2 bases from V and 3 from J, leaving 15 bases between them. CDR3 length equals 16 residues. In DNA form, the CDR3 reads TGTGCCAGCAGCTTAGTTGGGCAGGGGAACAATCAGCCCCAGCATTTT. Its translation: CASSLVGQGNNQPQHF.

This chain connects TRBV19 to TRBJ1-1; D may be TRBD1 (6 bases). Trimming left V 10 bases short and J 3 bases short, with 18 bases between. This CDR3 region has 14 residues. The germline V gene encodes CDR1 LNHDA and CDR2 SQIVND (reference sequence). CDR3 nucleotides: TGTGCCACCCAGACGGGGGGCGAGGACACTGAAGCTTTCTTT. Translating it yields CATQTGGEDTEAFF.

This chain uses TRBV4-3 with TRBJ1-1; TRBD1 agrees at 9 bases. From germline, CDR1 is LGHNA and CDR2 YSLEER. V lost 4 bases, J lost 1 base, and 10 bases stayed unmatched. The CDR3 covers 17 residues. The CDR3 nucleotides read TGCGCCAGCAGCCTCTACCCAACAGGGGGCCCGAACACTGAAGCTTTCTTT. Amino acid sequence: CASSLYPTGGPNTEAFF.

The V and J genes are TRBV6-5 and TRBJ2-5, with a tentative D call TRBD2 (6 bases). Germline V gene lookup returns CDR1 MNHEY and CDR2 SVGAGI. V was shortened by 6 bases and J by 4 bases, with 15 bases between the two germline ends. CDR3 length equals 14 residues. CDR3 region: CASRPTSLGETQYF. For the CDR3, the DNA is TGTGCCAGCAGACCAACTAGCCTTGGAGAGACCCAGTACTTC.

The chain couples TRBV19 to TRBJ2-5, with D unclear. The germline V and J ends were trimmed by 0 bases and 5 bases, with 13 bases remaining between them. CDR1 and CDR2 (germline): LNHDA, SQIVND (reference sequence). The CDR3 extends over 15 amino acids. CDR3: CASSIDRLSTETQYF. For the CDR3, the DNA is TGTGCCAGTAGTATAGATCGCCTATCAACGGAGACCCAGTACTTC.

The CDR3 nucleotides are TGTGCCAGCAGCTTAGCGGGGAGAGGGACAGATACGCAGTATTTT. It specifies CASSLAGRGTDTQYF. This sequence joins TRBV7-9 and TRBJ2-3, with D possibly TRBD2 on 5 matching bases. The CDR3 extends over 15 amino acids. The V end lost 0 bases, the J end lost 3 bases, and 10 bases lay between the germline ends. Germline assignment: CDR1 SEHNR and CDR2 FQNEAQ (reference sequence). Drawing the rest from reference TRBV7-9 and TRBJ2-3, the complete variable domain is DTGVSQNPRHKITKRGQNVTFRCDPISEHNRLYWYRQTLGQGPEFLTYFQNEAQLEKSRLLSDRFSAERPKGSFSTLEIQRTEQGDSAMYLCASSLAGRGTDTQYFGPGTRLTVL.

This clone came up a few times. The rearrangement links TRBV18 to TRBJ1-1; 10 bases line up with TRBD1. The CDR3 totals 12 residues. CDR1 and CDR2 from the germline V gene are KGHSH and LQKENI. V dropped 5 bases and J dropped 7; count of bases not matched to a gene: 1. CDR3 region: CASSGQGDEAFF. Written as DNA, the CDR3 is TGTGCCAGCTCAGGACAGGGGGATGAAGCTTTCTTT.

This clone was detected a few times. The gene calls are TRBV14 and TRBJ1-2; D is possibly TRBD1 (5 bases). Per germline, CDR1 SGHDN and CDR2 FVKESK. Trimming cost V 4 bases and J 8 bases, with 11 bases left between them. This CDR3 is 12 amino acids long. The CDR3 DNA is TGTGCCAGCAGCCGCAGGGTCGACGGCTACACCTTC. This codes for CASSRRVDGYTF.

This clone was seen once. CDR3 nucleotide sequence: TGTGCCAGCAGCCGCGGACAGGGATCCTACGAGCAGTACTTC. Amino acid sequence: CASSRGQGSYEQYF. The chain has TRBV5-5 and TRBJ2-7, with 8 bases fitting TRBD1. Germline V gives CDR1 SGHKS, CDR2 YYEKEE (reference sequence). V lost 4 bases, J lost 1 base, and 4 bases stayed unmatched. The CDR3 is 14 amino acids.

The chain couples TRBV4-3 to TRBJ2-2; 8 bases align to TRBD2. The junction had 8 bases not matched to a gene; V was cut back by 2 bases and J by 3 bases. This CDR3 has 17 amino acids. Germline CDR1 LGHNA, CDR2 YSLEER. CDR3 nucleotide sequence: TGCGCCAGCAGCCAACATATTGGACTAGCTGACACCGGGGAGCTGTTTTTT. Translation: CASSQHIGLADTGELFF.

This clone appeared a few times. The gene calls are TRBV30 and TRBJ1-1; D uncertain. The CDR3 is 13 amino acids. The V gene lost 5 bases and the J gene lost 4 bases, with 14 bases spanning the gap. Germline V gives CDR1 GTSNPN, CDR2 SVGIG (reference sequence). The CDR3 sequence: CAWGRWGGTEAFF. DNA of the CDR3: TGTGCCTGGGGGAGGTGGGGTGGCACTGAAGCTTTCTTT.

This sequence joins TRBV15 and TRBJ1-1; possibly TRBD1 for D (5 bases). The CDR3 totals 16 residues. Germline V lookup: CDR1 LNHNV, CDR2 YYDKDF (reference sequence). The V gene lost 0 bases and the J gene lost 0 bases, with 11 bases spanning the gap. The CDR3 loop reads CATSRDQKGMNTEAFF. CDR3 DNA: TGTGCCACCAGCAGAGATCAGAAGGGGATGAACACTGAAGCTTTCTTT.

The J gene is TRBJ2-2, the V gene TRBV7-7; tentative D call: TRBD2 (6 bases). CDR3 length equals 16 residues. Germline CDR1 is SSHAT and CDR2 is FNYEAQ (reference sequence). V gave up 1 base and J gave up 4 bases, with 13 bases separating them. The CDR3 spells CASSLVNTGGTGELFF. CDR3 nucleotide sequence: TGTGCCAGCAGCTTAGTAAACACCGGGGGCACCGGGGAGCTGTTTTTT.

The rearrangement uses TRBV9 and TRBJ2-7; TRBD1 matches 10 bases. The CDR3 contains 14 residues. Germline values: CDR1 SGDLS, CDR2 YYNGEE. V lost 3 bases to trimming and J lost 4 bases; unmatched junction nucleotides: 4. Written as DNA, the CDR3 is TGTGCCAGCAGCGCCGGGACAGGGGTATACGAGCAGTACTTC. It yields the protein CASSAGTGVYEQYF.

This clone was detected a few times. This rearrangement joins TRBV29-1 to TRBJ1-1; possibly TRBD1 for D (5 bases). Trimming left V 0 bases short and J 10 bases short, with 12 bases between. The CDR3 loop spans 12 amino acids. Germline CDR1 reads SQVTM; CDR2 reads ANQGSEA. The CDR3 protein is CSVEELVGPAFF. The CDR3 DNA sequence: TGCAGCGTTGAAGAACTCGTGGGGCCAGCTTTCTTT.

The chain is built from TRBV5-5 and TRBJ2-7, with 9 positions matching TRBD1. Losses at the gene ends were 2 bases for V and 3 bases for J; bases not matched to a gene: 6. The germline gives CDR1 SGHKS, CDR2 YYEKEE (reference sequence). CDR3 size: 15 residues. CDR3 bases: TGTGCCAGCAGCTTTGCCGGGACAGGGAACTACGAGCAGTACTTC. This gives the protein CASSFAGTGNYEQYF.

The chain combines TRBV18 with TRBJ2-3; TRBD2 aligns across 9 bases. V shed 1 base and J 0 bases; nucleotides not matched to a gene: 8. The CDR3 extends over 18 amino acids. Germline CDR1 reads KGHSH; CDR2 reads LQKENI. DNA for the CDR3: TGTGCCAGCTCACCACAAGTGACTAGCGGCACTAGCACAGATACGCAGTATTTT. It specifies CASSPQVTSGTSTDTQYF. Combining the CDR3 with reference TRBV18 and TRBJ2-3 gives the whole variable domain NAGVMQNPRHLVRRRGQEARLRCSPMKGHSHVYWYRQLPEEGLKFMVYLQKENIIDESGMPKERFSAEFPKEGPSILRIQQVVRGDSAAYFCASSPQVTSGTSTDTQYFGPGTRLTVL.

Written as DNA, the CDR3 is TGCGCCAGCAGCCAAGAGGCTATTTTGGCTGAGGCTAGCAATCAGCCCCAGCATTTT. Its translation is CASSQEAILAEASNQPQHF. This sequence joins TRBV4-3 and TRBJ1-5, with D unresolved. Trimming left V 0 bases short and J 0 bases short, with 18 bases between. CDR3 length equals 19 residues. The germline V gene encodes CDR1 LGHNA and CDR2 YSLEER.

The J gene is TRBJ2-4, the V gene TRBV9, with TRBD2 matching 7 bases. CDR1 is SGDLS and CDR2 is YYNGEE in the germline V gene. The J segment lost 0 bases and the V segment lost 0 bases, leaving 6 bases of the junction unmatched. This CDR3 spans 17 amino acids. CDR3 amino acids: CASSVDPGLLAKNIQYF. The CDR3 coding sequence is TGTGCCAGCAGCGTAGATCCGGGACTATTAGCCAAAAACATTCAGTACTTC.

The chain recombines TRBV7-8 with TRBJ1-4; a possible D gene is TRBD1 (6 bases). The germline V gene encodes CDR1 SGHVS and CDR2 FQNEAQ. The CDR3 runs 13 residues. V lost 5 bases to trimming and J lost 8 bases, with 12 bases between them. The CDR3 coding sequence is TGTGCCAGCAGCCCGGGGCAGGGGGAAAAACTGTTTTTT. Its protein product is CASSPGQGEKLFF.

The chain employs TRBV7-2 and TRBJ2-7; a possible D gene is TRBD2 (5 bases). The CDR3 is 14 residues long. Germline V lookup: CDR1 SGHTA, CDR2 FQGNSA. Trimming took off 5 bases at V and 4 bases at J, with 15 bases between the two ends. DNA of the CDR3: TGTGCCAGCAGCCCCGACTCGAGGGCTTACGAGCAGTACTTC. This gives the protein CASSPDSRAYEQYF.

CDR3 region: CSVEDRGTADYEQYF. DNA of the CDR3: TGCAGCGTTGAAGACCGAGGGACAGCAGACTACGAGCAGTACTTC. This sequence joins TRBV29-1 and TRBJ2-7, with TRBD1 matching over 7 bases. Germline-derived CDR1 and CDR2 are SQVTM and ANQGSEA. This CDR3 region has 15 residues. The V segment lost 0 bases and the J segment 3 bases; nucleotides outside the gene matches: 8.

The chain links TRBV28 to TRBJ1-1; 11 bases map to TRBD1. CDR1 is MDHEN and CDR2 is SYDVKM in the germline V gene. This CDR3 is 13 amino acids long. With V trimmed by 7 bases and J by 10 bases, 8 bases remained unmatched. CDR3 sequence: CASTPGQGGVAFF. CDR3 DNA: TGTGCCAGCACTCCGGGACAGGGGGGTGTAGCTTTCTTT.

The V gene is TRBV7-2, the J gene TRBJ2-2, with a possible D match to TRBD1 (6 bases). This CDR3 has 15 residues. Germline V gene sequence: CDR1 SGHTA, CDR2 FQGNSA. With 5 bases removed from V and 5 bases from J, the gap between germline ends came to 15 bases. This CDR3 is CASSRPQGGTGELFF. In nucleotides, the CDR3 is TGTGCCAGCAGCCGTCCACAAGGGGGAACCGGGGAGCTGTTTTTT.

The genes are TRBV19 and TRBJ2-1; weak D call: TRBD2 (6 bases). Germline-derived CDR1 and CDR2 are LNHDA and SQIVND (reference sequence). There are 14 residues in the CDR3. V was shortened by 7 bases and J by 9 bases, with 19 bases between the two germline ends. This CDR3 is CASMRGLNMAEQFF. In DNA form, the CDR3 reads TGTGCCAGTATGCGGGGCCTCAACATGGCTGAGCAGTTCTTC.